The 25 T cell receptor beta chains reported below all come from one sample, sequenced in a study of T cells in women clearing cervical HPV infection (dated by TCRdb to between 2017 and 2018). Library preparation used the immunoSEQ multiplex PCR assay. Not all clones reach the TCRdb copy of this immuneACCESS table, which keeps in-frame sequences only. Checked studies attribute under half of the gap to unresolved V genes and leave the rest unexplained. The record for this sample contains some 30,000 clones. More than 4% of the sample rests with the top ten. The sequenced sample was blood buffy coat. These receptors were taken from a woman aged 18 to 75 with a cervical HPV16 infection that either progressed to CIN3+ or cleared (not recorded which).

With regard to this clone: Mismatch with germline at one junction end may stem from a read error. The CDR3 extends 3 residues past the end of the read, so its final part is completed from the germline J gene. This sample includes further DNA sequences coding for the same CDR3. V is TRBV5-1 and J is TRBJ1-3, with 9 bases matching TRBD1. Germline CDR1 SGHRS, CDR2 YFSETQ. This CDR3 has 15 residues. The DNA read from the CDR3 is TGCGCCAGCAGCGTCACAGGGGGCCCTGGAAACACA. Its translation: CASSVTGGPGNT. The entire CDR3 is CASSVTGGPGNTIYF. Supplemented by reference TRBV5-1 and TRBJ1-3, the full variable domain reads KAGVTQTPRYLIKTRGQQVTLSCSPISGHRSVSWYQQTPGQGLQFLFEYFSETQRNKGNFPGRFSGRQFSNSRSEMNVSTLELGDSALYLCASSVTGGPGNTIYFGEGSWLTVV.

Comments on this clone: Sequencing ends 3 residues short of the CDR3 end; the germline J gene provides the rest. The chain couples TRBV11-2 to TRBJ1-5, with D tentatively TRBD1 (5 bases). Trimming removed 0 bases from V and 7 bases from J, with 10 bases in between. CDR1 and CDR2 (germline): SGHAT, FQNNGV. The CDR3 contains 14 residues. Partial CDR3 DNA: TGTGCCAGCAGCTTAGAAGCAGGGAGGCAGCCC. This sequence encodes CASSLEAGRQP. In full, the CDR3 is CASSLEAGRQPQHF.

With regard to this clone: Sequencing ends 3 residues short of the CDR3 end; the germline J gene provides the rest. V and J are TRBV14 and TRBJ1-6, with a weak D call TRBD1 (6 bases). The CDR3 is 16 amino acids. Germline lookup yields CDR1 SGHDN and CDR2 FVKESK. V dropped 3 bases and J dropped 4 bases, with 13 bases sitting between them. CDR3 sequence: CASSQIGGEYNSPLHF. CDR3 bases read: TGTGCCAGCAGCCAGATAGGGGGTGAATATAATTCACCC.

In regard to this clone: The read terminates 3 residues before the CDR3 end, so the remaining end is supplied by the germline J gene. Other DNA sequences in this specimen translate into the identical CDR3. The rearrangement joins TRBV9 to TRBJ2-2; 7 bases fit TRBD1. The CDR3 runs 16 residues. Germline CDR1 is SGDLS and CDR2 is YYNGEE. Trimming at V came to 0 bases and at J to 5 bases, leaving 7 bases not matched to a gene. The covered CDR3 bases are TGTGCCAGCAGCGTAGCGAAGGGGGCGGGTACCGGGGAG. It is translated as CASSVAKGAGTGE. The CDR3 in full is CASSVAKGAGTGELFF. Full variable domain (missing parts from reference TRBV9 and TRBJ2-2): DSGVTQTPKHLITATGQRVTLRCSPRSGDLSVYWYQQSLDQGLQFLIQYYNGEERAKGNILERFSAQQFPDLHSELNLSSLELGDSALYFCASSVAKGAGTGELFFGEGSRLTVL.

In the case of this clone: The read comes to an end 3 residues before the CDR3 does, leaving the germline J gene to fill in the end. The rearrangement joins TRBV2 to TRBJ1-2, with D possibly being TRBD1 (5 bases). CDR1 and CDR2 from the germline V gene are SNHLY and FYNNEI. The CDR3 contains 13 residues. CDR3 region: CASEAGTNYDYTF. The DNA read from the CDR3 is TGTGCCAGTGAAGCCGGGACTAACTACGAC. Using reference TRBV2 and TRBJ1-2 for the parts outside the CDR3, the full variable domain is EPEVTQTPSHQVTQMGQEVILRCVPISNHLYFYWYRQILGQKVEFLVSFYNNEISEKSEIFDDQFSVERPDGSNFTLKIRSTKLEDSAMYFCASEAGTNYDYTFGSGTRLTVV.

Of note for this clone: The CDR3 end falls 3 residues outside the read, so it is completed with the germline J gene. The V call is TRBV7-9, the J call TRBJ1-1; D call uncertain. CDR3 length: 15 residues. V was trimmed by 5 bases and J by 4 bases, leaving 17 bases between them. Germline V gene sequence: CDR1 SEHNR, CDR2 FQNEAQ (reference sequence). The chain's CDR3 is CASSVSLTSLTEAFF. CDR3 bases read: TGTGCCAGCAGCGTTTCCCTGACATCGCTCACTGAA.

Of note for this clone: The sequenced fragment ends 3 residues before the CDR3 boundary, so the rest is inferred from the germline J gene. The rearrangement joins TRBV19 to TRBJ2-7, with 11 nucleotides matching TRBD2. The CDR3 is made up of 13 amino acids. Losses at the gene ends were 8 bases for V and 3 bases for J; bases not matched to a gene: 3. Germline loops: CDR1 LNHDA, CDR2 SQIVND (reference sequence). CDR3 in amino acids: CASGTSGGYEQYF. CDR3 DNA (partial): TGTGCCAGTGGAACTAGCGGGGGCTACGAG. The variable domain in full, with the rest retrieved from reference TRBV19 and TRBJ2-7, is DGGITQSPKYLFRKEGQNVTLSCEQNLNHDAMYWYRQDPGQGLRLIYYSQIVNDFQKGDIAEGYSVSREKKESFPLTVTSAQKNPTAFYLCASGTSGGYEQYFGPGTRLTVT.

Notes on this clone: The read finishes 3 residues shy of the CDR3 end, and the germline J gene is used to complete it. The chain is built from TRBV7-2 and TRBJ2-2; TRBD1 matches 8 bases. Looked up from germline, CDR1 is SGHTA and CDR2 is FQGNSA. The CDR3 has 12 residues. CDR3 bases read: TGTGCCAGCAGGGACAGGGCCAACGTG. Translated, it gives CASRDRANV. The entire CDR3 protein is CASRDRANVLFF.

For this clone: The CDR3 end is not reached by the read, which stops 3 residues before it; the germline J gene fills it in. The chain carries TRBV7-9 and TRBJ1-2, with a possible D match to TRBD1 (5 bases). CDR1 SEHNR and CDR2 FQNEAQ come from the germline V gene (reference sequence). This CDR3 has 14 amino acids. The CDR3 region is CASSEGALPDDYTF. The CDR3 DNA, read in part, is TGTGCCAGCAGCGAAGGGGCCCTACCGGATGAC.

On this clone: The read is 3 residues too short to cover the CDR3 end, so that end is filled in from the germline J gene. Other DNA sequences in this specimen translate into the identical CDR3. The chain carries TRBV7-9 and TRBJ1-1; possibly TRBD1 for D (6 bases). The CDR3 runs to 13 residues. Germline CDR1 is SEHNR and CDR2 is FQNEAQ (reference sequence). The CDR3 DNA, read in part, is TGTGCCAGCAGCCGGGACACCCAAGAGACA. This gives the protein CASSRDTQET. The full CDR3 sequence reads CASSRDTQETAFF.

As regards this clone: The junction shows a germline mismatch at one end, possibly a read error. The CDR3: CASSRRGRDTEAFF. The DNA read from the CDR3 is TGCGCCAGCAGCCGCAGGGGGCGGGACACTGAA. The chain joins TRBV4-2 to TRBJ1-1; 8 nucleotides align to TRBD1. Read coverage stops 3 residues before the CDR3 terminus; the germline J gene supplies the remainder. This CDR3 comprises 14 residues. The germline V gene encodes CDR1 LGHNA and CDR2 YNFKEQ.

Regarding this clone: The CDR3 goes on 3 residues after the read ends, and that part is filled in from the germline J gene. The rearrangement links TRBV11-2 to TRBJ2-2; D gene ambiguous. The germline gives CDR1 SGHAT, CDR2 FQNNGV. V was pared by 5 bases and J by 5 bases, with 6 bases between. There are 12 residues in the CDR3. The CDR3 loop is CASSPLTGELFF. Incomplete CDR3 DNA: TGTGCCAGCAGCCCTCTGACCGGGGAG.

A note on this clone: The read ends 3 residues early relative to the CDR3; the germline J gene fills the gap. The J gene is TRBJ2-6, the V gene TRBV19; 7 nucleotides match TRBD1. Germline CDR1 LNHDA, CDR2 SQIVND (reference sequence). V was clipped by 7 bases and J by 2 bases; unmatched bases: 8. This CDR3 spans 16 amino acids. CDR3 protein: CASKGQVFPGANVLTF. CDR3 DNA, as far as it was read: TGTGCCAGTAAAGGACAGGTATTTCCTGGGGCCAACGTC.

Regarding this clone: The missing CDR3 end, 3 residues past where the read stops, is filled in from the germline J gene. The chain combines TRBV9 with TRBJ1-2, with D hard to call. The germline V gene encodes CDR1 SGDLS and CDR2 YYNGEE. There are 11 residues in the CDR3. This chain's CDR3 is CASSALGGYTF. CDR3 DNA, as far as it was read: TGTGCCAGCAGCGCCCTCGGGGGC.

Concerning this clone: Sequencing ends 3 residues short of the CDR3 end; the germline J gene provides the rest. The chain has TRBV19 and TRBJ2-2, with 8 bases lining up with TRBD1. Germline V gene lookup returns CDR1 LNHDA and CDR2 SQIVND (reference sequence). The length of the CDR3 is 18 residues. Incomplete CDR3 DNA: TGTGCCAGTAGTATGGACAGGGCACCTAACTCTGGGGCCAACGTG. Translating it yields CASSMDRAPNSGANV. The CDR3 as a whole reads CASSMDRAPNSGANVLFF. The full variable domain, with the rest looked up from reference TRBV19 and TRBJ2-2, is DGGITQSPKYLFRKEGQNVTLSCEQNLNHDAMYWYRQDPGQGLRLIYYSQIVNDFQKGDIAEGYSVSREKKESFPLTVTSAQKNPTAFYLCASSMDRAPNSGANVLFFGEGSRLTVL.

On this clone itself: The read is 3 residues too short to cover the CDR3 end, so that end is filled in from the germline J gene. The chain links TRBV19 to TRBJ1-2, with 9 nucleotides matching TRBD1. This CDR3 has 14 residues. CDR1 LNHDA and CDR2 SQIVND come from the germline V gene (reference sequence). CDR3 region: CASKPGTGTYDYTF. Partial CDR3 DNA: TGTGCCAGCAAACCCGGGACAGGGACTTACGAC.

The CDR3 bases that were read are TGTGCCAGCAGTTCCGGGACAGGTTCTCCCTACGAG. Amino acids: CASSSGTGSPYE. The whole CDR3 region reads CASSSGTGSPYEQYF. This sequence joins TRBV27 and TRBJ2-7, with TRBD1 matching 8 bases. Read coverage stops 3 residues before the CDR3 terminus; the germline J gene supplies the remainder. The ends lost 4 bases at V and 2 bases at J; junction bases unmatched: 7. CDR3 length equals 15 residues. CDR1 and CDR2 (germline): MNHEY, SMNVEV (reference sequence).

On this clone itself: One end of the junction does not line up with germline, which may come from a read error. With the read ending 3 residues before the CDR3 end, the germline J gene is used to fill in that end. This rearrangement joins TRBV30 to TRBJ1-1; 9 positions match TRBD1. CDR3 size: 14 residues. CDR1 is GTSNPN and CDR2 is SVGIG in the germline V gene (reference sequence). The sequenced part of the CDR3 DNA is TGTGCCTGGAGTACGGGGACAGGGAACGCTGAA. It is translated as CAWSTGTGNAE. The whole CDR3 reads CAWSTGTGNAEAFF.

A note on this clone: The read stops 3 residues short of the end of the CDR3; the missing end is completed from the germline J gene. The V gene is TRBV19, the J gene TRBJ2-4; perhaps TRBD2 as D (6 bases). This CDR3 has 13 residues. Germline V CDR1 and CDR2: LNHDA, SQIVND (reference sequence). The CDR3 protein is CASSPRGYDGQYF. The CDR3 DNA, read in part, is TGTGCCAGTAGTCCCCGGGGGTACGATGGT.

Details on this clone: The CDR3 end falls 3 residues outside the read, so it is completed with the germline J gene. The chain uses TRBV30 and TRBJ2-2; D gene unclear. Germline V gene lookup returns CDR1 GTSNPN and CDR2 SVGIG (reference sequence). Trimming stripped 4 bases from V and 7 bases from J, with 7 bases between. The CDR3 spans 11 residues. CDR3 bases read: TGTGCCTGGACCCACTTCGGGGAG. Its protein is CAWTHFGE. The full CDR3 sequence reads CAWTHFGELFF. Filled out from reference TRBV30 and TRBJ2-2, the complete variable domain reads SQTIHQWPATLVQPVGSPLSLECTVEGTSNPNLYWYRQAAGRGLQLLFYSVGIGQISSEVPQNLSASRPQDRQFILSSKKLLLSDSGFYLCAWTHFGELFFGEGSRLTVL.

Comments on this clone: The read is 3 residues too short to cover the CDR3 end, so that end is filled in from the germline J gene. This chain joins TRBV20-1 and TRBJ2-3; 7 positions match TRBD2. CDR1 is DFQATT and CDR2 is SNEGSKA in the germline V gene (reference sequence). Trimming cost V 4 bases and J 4 bases; bases outside gene matches: 8. The CDR3 runs 14 residues. CDR3 DNA (partial): TGCAGTGCTAATGAGCGGGATGGTGCAGATACG. It specifies CSANERDGADT. The whole CDR3 protein reads CSANERDGADTQYF.

Regarding this clone: Sequencing ends 3 residues short of the CDR3 end; the germline J gene provides the rest. This sequence joins TRBV30 and TRBJ1-2; 9 nucleotides line up with TRBD1. The germline V gene has CDR1 GTSNPN and CDR2 SVGIG (reference sequence). The CDR3 loop spans 12 amino acids. CDR3 DNA, as far as it was read: TGTGCCTGGCCGGGACAGGGTTGGGGC. Its translation is CAWPGQGWG. The entire CDR3 reads CAWPGQGWGYTF.

About this clone: The CDR3 end lies 3 residues beyond the end of the read and is filled in from the germline J gene. The rearrangement joins TRBV30 to TRBJ2-2, with D possibly matching TRBD2 (6 bases). CDR1 is GTSNPN, CDR2 SVGIG, per germline (reference sequence). There are 14 residues in the CDR3. CDR3 DNA, as far as it was read: TGTGCCTGGAGTGTTGGGGGGTCAAATGAAAAG. It codes for CAWSVGGSNEK. The entire CDR3 is CAWSVGGSNEKLFF.

Worth noting for this clone: Coverage ceases 3 residues before the CDR3 finishes, and the germline J gene fills in the end. This chain connects TRBV30 to TRBJ1-4; 8 bases are a match to TRBD1. Germline CDR1 is GTSNPN and CDR2 is SVGIG (reference sequence). Germline trimming cut 8 bases from V and 7 bases from J; bases unmatched to any gene: 24. The CDR3 is 18 amino acids. CDR3 protein: CAASGGTGGLGVGEKLFF. CDR3 DNA, as far as it was read: TGTGCCGCTAGCGGCGGGACAGGTGGATTAGGCGTTGGTGAAAAA.

Regarding this clone: The sequenced fragment ends 3 residues before the CDR3 boundary, so the rest is inferred from the germline J gene. This rearrangement joins TRBV30 to TRBJ1-6; 10 bases match TRBD1. V trimming: 4 bases; J trimming: 12 bases; junction bases outside the gene matches: 9. Per the germline V gene, CDR1 is GTSNPN and CDR2 is SVGIG (reference sequence). The CDR3 is made up of 14 amino acids. Incomplete CDR3 DNA: TGTGCCTGGACAAAGGACAGGGGGAGAGGACCC. Translation gives CAWTKDRGRGP. The full CDR3 protein reads CAWTKDRGRGPLHF.